The TCR beta chain under discussion was sequenced for a study of blood T cells in healthy people across ages. The germline gives CDR1 MNHEY, CDR2 SMNVEV (reference sequence). With V trimmed by 5 bases and J by 5 bases, 6 bases remained unmatched. This CDR3 spans 15 amino acids. A second PCR, run for 7 to 11 cycles, used a sample-barcoded 5' primer plus a J-beta primer mix. TCRdb fed the 5' RACE reads into MiXCR, producing one record per CDR3 protein. The sample consists of some 670,000 distinct CDR3 sequences, 52% of them appearing once. The sequence was obtained from a woman older than 75 in good health. The gene calls are TRBV27 and TRBJ2-7, with 13 nucleotides matching TRBD2. Sequenced input: blood. CDR3: CASSRPGLAGHEQYF. The CDR3 DNA sequence: TGTGCCAGCAGTAGACCGGGACTAGCGGGGCACGAGCAGTACTTC.